This TCR beta chain derives from a study of CD8 T cells in Susac syndrome. About 0.5 to 1 ug RNA was reverse transcribed with random hexamers. Using its own MiXCR run on the immunoSEQ multiplex PCR reads, TCRdb lists one record per CDR3 protein. This sample has 300,000 or so distinct CDR3 sequences, with roughly 94% found just once. The germline V and J ends were trimmed by 2 bases and 4 bases, with 14 bases remaining between them. CDR1 is KGHSH and CDR2 is LQKENI in the germline V gene. The length of the CDR3 is 15 residues. The sample consisted of CD4+ T cells from PBMCs. This sequence originates from a human donor with multiple sclerosis. The V and J genes are TRBV18 and TRBJ1-1, with a weak D call TRBD1 (6 bases). The CDR3 protein is CASSPLGTQATEAFF. For the CDR3, the DNA is TGTGCCAGCTCACCATTAGGGACACAGGCCACTGAAGCTTTCTTT.